This TCR beta chain emerged from a study of CD8+ T cells in alopecia areata. Study at large: Patients in the study were on tofacitinib for 6 to 18 months, then off it for 6 months. By percentage of affected scalp area, the severity of treated patients was scored.

The sequencing template was cDNA reverse transcribed from extracted RNA. Some clones are missing from TCRdb's copy, which holds only in-frame ones; the method was immunoSEQ multiplex PCR. This repertoire shows around 97,000 clones, approximately 90% found once; its top ten account for approximately 12%. A note on this clone: Its antigen is not identified.

V gave up 0 bases and J gave up 2 bases, with 11 bases separating them. There are 14 residues in the CDR3. Looked up from germline, CDR1 is SQVTM and CDR2 is ANQGSEA. Whole-study results and caveats: Compared with normal scalp, lesional scalp had higher clonality and more expanded CD8+ clones. Tofacitinib significantly brought down scalp clonality and expanded CD8+ clones among top 100.

The sample's treatment: oral pan-JAK inhibitor, 5-10 mg twice daily. The sequence was collected from a human donor with alopecia areata. Sequencing was performed on CD8+ T cells sorted from blood, taken at roughly week 30, from a patient treated with tofacitinib. The V and J genes are TRBV29-1 and TRBJ2-7; D is perhaps TRBD1 or TRBD2 (6 bases each). CDR3 region: CSVEEQGRTYEQYF. DNA of the CDR3: TGCAGCGTTGAAGAGCAGGGGAGGACCTACGAGCAGTACTTC.